This TCR beta chain came from a study of T cells in Graves' hyperthyroidism and ophthalmopathy. Amplified TCR beta CDR3 regions derived from RNA transcripts. Researchers ran a first-round RT-PCR on the TCR CDR3 using the HTBI primer set. Each CDR3 protein is one row after TCRdb ran MiXCR on the multiplex PCR reads. The sample includes a few hundred thousand distinct CDR3 sequences, just under 25% seen only once; the top ten take about 73%. Diagnostic decisions used clinical symptoms, serum thyroxine and TRAb, thyroid ultrasound and orbital computed tomography. The V end was cut by 7 bases, the J end by 7 bases, with 16 bases between. This CDR3 has 13 amino acids. CDR1 and CDR2 (germline): SQVTM, ANQGSEA.

J is TRBJ1-4 and V is TRBV29-1; perhaps TRBD1 as D (5 bases). The sequence came from a man between 50 and 59 years old with Graves' hyperthyroidism. The sequenced sample consisted of blood. This CDR3 reads CSAAGGFSEKLFF. CDR3 bases: TGCAGCGCCGCGGGGGGGTTTTCTGAAAAACTGTTTTTT. The whole variable domain, remainder taken from reference TRBV29-1 and TRBJ1-4, is SAVISQKPSRDICQRGTSLTIQCQVDSQVTMMFWYRQQPGQSLTLIATANQGSEATYESGFVIDKFPISRPNLTFSTLTVSNMSPEDSSIYLCSAAGGFSEKLFFGSGTQLSVL.